What follows are 10 T cell receptor beta chains derived from one specimen sequenced in a study of blood T cell repertoires in COVID-19. Repertoires were generated with immunoSEQ multiplex PCR, while TCRdb's copy carries only in-frame clones and drops some. In the table there are under 150,000 clones, 84% of which are singletons. Sample: PBMCs or T cells enriched from blood (not recorded which). These receptors were collected from a woman in her 50s who had been exposed to COVID-19.

This clone is a singleton in its sample. This sequence joins TRBV12-3 or TRBV12-4 and TRBJ2-7; the D gene is possibly TRBD1 (6 bases). The germline V and J ends were trimmed by 6 bases and 6 bases, with 15 bases remaining between them. This CDR3 has 13 residues. CDR3 amino acids: CASSVQGTGEQYF. CDR3 sequence (DNA): TGTGCCAGCAGCGTACAGGGAACAGGCGAGCAGTACTTC.

The CDR3 reads CASSLQGGNSPLHF. CDR3 DNA sequence: TGTGCCAGCAGCTTACAGGGGGGTAATTCACCCCTCCACTTT. V is TRBV7-8 and J is TRBJ1-6; 7 nucleotides align to TRBD1. The CDR3 contains 14 residues. Per the germline V gene, CDR1 is SGHVS and CDR2 is FQNEAQ. V shed 2 bases, J shed 6 bases, and the junction held 1 base outside the gene matches.

V and J are TRBV6-5 and TRBJ2-1; D is perhaps TRBD2 (5 bases). With 8 bases removed from V and 8 bases from J, the gap between germline ends came to 22 bases. Germline CDR1 MNHEY, CDR2 SVGAGI. CDR3 length: 15 amino acids. The CDR3 protein is CASRSNHLTEDEQFF. CDR3 bases: TGTGCCAGCCGCTCTAATCACCTCACGGAGGATGAGCAGTTCTTC.

The chain has TRBV20-1 and TRBJ2-3; 7 nucleotides agree with TRBD2. Germline V gene data show CDR1 as DFQATT and CDR2 as SNEGSKA (reference sequence). The ends lost 3 bases at V and 4 bases at J; junction bases unmatched: 16. This CDR3 has 17 amino acids. The CDR3 coding sequence is TGCAGTGCTAGTCCGGCGGCGGGGGTCGGGCACGCAGATACGCAGTATTTT. Protein product: CSASPAAGVGHADTQYF.

This clone was seen a handful of times. This sequence joins TRBV5-1 and TRBJ2-1; 14 nucleotides agree with TRBD2. The CDR3 totals 19 residues. V gave up 3 bases and J gave up 4 bases; unmatched junction bases: 12. Germline CDR1 SGHRS, CDR2 YFSETQ. CDR3 nucleotide sequence: TGCGCCAGCAGCTCCGGACTAGCGGGAGGCCGGCCTGTATACAATGAGCAGTTCTTC. Protein: CASSSGLAGGRPVYNEQFF.

V usage is TRBV3-1 (or the pseudogene TRBV3-2) and J usage is TRBJ2-7; 9 positions agree with TRBD2. J gave up 9 bases and V 2 bases, and 14 bases lay outside the gene matches. Germline-derived CDR1 and CDR2 are LGHDT and YNNKEL (reference sequence). The CDR3 has 16 residues. CDR3 nucleotides: TGTGCCAGCAGCCAATTTTGGGCTAGCGGGATCGATGGGCAGTACTTC. Its translation is CASSQFWASGIDGQYF.

The rearrangement links TRBV11-2 to TRBJ1-6; no clear D gene. This CDR3 has 14 residues. V was clipped by 1 base and J by 5 bases, with 6 bases between them. CDR1 and CDR2 from the germline V gene are SGHAT and FQNNGV. CDR3 DNA: TGTGCCAGCAGCTTAGGAGGGAATAATTCACCCCTCCACTTT. This encodes CASSLGGNNSPLHF.

This sequence joins TRBV2 and TRBJ1-3; TRBD1 aligns across 8 bases. Germline CDR1 and CDR2: SNHLY and FYNNEI. The V segment lost 7 bases and the J segment 0 bases; nucleotides outside the gene matches: 5. The CDR3 runs 15 residues. The CDR3 DNA reads TGTGCCAGCATAGGACAGGGCGGCTCTGGAAACACCATATATTTT. It encodes CASIGQGGSGNTIYF. Using reference TRBV2 and TRBJ1-3 for the parts outside the CDR3, the full variable domain is EPEVTQTPSHQVTQMGQEVILRCVPISNHLYFYWYRQILGQKVEFLVSFYNNEISEKSEIFDDQFSVERPDGSNFTLKIRSTKLEDSAMYFCASIGQGGSGNTIYFGEGSWLTVV.

The genes are TRBV30 and TRBJ2-4; D is unresolved. This CDR3 spans 16 amino acids. Germline lookup yields CDR1 GTSNPN and CDR2 SVGIG (reference sequence). V was clipped by 0 bases and J by 2 bases, with 14 bases between them. DNA for the CDR3: TGTGCCTGGAGTGTACGCGGTTTCGGCACCAAAAACATTCAGTACTTC. This gives the protein CAWSVRGFGTKNIQYF.

J is TRBJ1-5 and V is TRBV3-1 (or the pseudogene TRBV3-2); a weak D match, TRBD1 (5 bases). Trimming shortened V by 4 bases and J by 0 bases, and 16 bases separated the two germline ends. There are 17 residues in the CDR3. Germline-derived CDR1 and CDR2 are LGHDT and YNNKEL (reference sequence). CDR3 DNA: TGTGCCAGCAGCCCCCGAGACAGTTCTATTAGCAATCAGCCCCAGCATTTT. Translation: CASSPRDSSISNQPQHF.